Sequencing of this T cell receptor beta chain was carried out in a study of T cell responses to AZD1222 COVID-19 vaccine. Trimming left V 3 bases short and J 4 bases short, with 7 bases between. This CDR3 region has 13 residues. Germline V gene sequence: CDR1 LNHDA, CDR2 SQIVND (reference sequence). The assay was immunoSEQ multiplex PCR, and TCRdb's table has in-frame clones only and misses some. The data show tens of thousands of clones, less than 90% seen once. Sequencing was performed on peripheral blood, taken 28 days after the second AZD1222 dose. The chain uses TRBV19 and TRBJ1-5; D call uncertain. The sequence derives from an adult who received the AZD1222 COVID-19 vaccine. The CDR3: CASSIGVNQPQHF. Here the CDR3 DNA reads TGTGCCAGTAGTATCGGGGTTAATCAGCCCCAGCATTTT.